This is a list of T cell receptor beta chains from one sample in a study of T cells after yellow fever vaccination. One entry per CDR3 protein results from TCRdb running MiXCR on the 5' RACE reads. The repertoire has hundreds of thousands of distinct CDR3 sequences, roughly 13% of them found once; the top ten carry 11% to 15%. This specimen consisted of PBMCs, obtained on the day of the yellow fever booster vaccination. The receptors were sampled from a man aged 25-45 years who received the YFV17D yellow fever vaccine. CDR3s include the opening cysteine and the closing phenylalanine or tryptophan.

v_gene: TRBV28
CDR3aa: CASSLSRRSDTQYF

v_gene: TRBV7-9
CDR3aa: CASSFQEYTDTQYF

v_gene: TRBV7-8
CDR3aa: CASSLGPPTSNQPQHF

v_gene: TRBV30
CDR3aa: CAWRRDGNIQYF

v_gene: TRBV6-2/TRBV6-3
CDR3aa: CASSHPGLAGAYNEQFF

v_gene: TRBV12-5
CDR3aa: CASGLGLEMGKHYGYTF

v_gene: TRBV14
CDR3aa: CASSQGNFRQGLFYGYTF

v_gene: TRBV6-2/TRBV6-3
CDR3aa: CASSYMESQPQHF

v_gene: TRBV25-1
CDR3aa: CASSEWVRSTETQYF

v_gene: TRBV4-2
CDR3aa: CASSQGVALLAAQYF

v_gene: TRBV12-3/TRBV12-4
CDR3aa: CASSSTVSPTGELFF

v_gene: TRBV29-1
CDR3aa: CSGGGMNTEAFF

v_gene: TRBV11-1
CDR3aa: CASSSTGTGTSGSSVTYEQYF

v_gene: TRBV15
CDR3aa: CATSRDKRTGVTYEQYF

v_gene: TRBV20-1
CDR3aa: CSASFGTGAYEQYF

v_gene: TRBV6-1
CDR3aa: CASSGDYLAGGPSTDTQYF

v_gene: TRBV10-3
CDR3aa: CAIKGHANTGELFF

v_gene: TRBV20-1
CDR3aa: CSAKGSNRGAEAFF

v_gene: TRBV20-1
CDR3aa: CSARFEGWDEQYF

v_gene: TRBV27
CDR3aa: CASSLSIPRVGYEQYF

v_gene: TRBV7-2
CDR3aa: CASSLDRDSYGYTF

v_gene: TRBV5-4
CDR3aa: CASSLSDQREQYF

v_gene: TRBV15
CDR3aa: CATSTGLDFGTQYF

v_gene: TRBV3-1
CDR3aa: CASSQSRGKETQYF